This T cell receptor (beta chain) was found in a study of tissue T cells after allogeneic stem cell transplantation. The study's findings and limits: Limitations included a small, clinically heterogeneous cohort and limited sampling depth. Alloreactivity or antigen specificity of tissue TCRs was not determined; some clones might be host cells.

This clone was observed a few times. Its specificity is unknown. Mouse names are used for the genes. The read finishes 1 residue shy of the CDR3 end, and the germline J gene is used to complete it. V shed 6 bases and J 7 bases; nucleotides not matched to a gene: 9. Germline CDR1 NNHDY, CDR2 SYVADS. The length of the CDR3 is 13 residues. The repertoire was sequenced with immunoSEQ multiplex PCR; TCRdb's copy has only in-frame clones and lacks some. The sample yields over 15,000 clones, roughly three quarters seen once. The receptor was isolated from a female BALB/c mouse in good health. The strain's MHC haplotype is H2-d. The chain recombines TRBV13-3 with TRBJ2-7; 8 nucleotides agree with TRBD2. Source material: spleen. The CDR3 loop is CASTSGGRREQYF. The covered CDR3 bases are TGTGCCAGCACCTCGGGGGGGCGAAGGGAACAGTAC.